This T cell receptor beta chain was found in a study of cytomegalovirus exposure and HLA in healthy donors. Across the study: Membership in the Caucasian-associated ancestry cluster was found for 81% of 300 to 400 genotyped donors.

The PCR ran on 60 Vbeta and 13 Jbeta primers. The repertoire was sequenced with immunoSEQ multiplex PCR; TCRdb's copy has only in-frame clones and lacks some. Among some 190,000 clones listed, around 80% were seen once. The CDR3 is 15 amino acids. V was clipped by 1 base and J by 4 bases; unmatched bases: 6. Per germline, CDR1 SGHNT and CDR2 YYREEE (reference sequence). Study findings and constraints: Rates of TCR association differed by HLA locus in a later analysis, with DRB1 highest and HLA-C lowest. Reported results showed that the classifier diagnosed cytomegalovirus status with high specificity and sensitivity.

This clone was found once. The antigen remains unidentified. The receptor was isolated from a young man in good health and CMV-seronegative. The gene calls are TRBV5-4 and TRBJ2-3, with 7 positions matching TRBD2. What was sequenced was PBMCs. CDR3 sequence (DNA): TGTGCCAGCAGCTTGTTTGGCGGGAGCCCAGATACGCAGTATTTT. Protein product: CASSLFGGSPDTQYF.